This T cell receptor (beta chain) was recovered during a study of OX40 agonist ivuxolimab in advanced cancers. Study-level information: Patients assigned to dose escalation were diagnosed with hepatocellular carcinoma, melanoma, renal cell or head and neck cancer.

The table came from immunoSEQ multiplex PCR; TCRdb's copy has only in-frame clones and leaves some out. The sample has some 38,000 clones, 70% to 90% seen once. This material consisted of CD4+ or CD8+ T cells sorted from blood, taken in a trial of the OX40 agonist ivuxolimab. This sequence originates from an adult with an advanced solid tumor such as melanoma, head and neck, liver or kidney cancer.

CDR3 loop: CSVGQGVSEQYF. The CDR3, as DNA: TGCAGCGTTGGACAGGGGGTCTCCGAGCAGTACTTC. This chain uses TRBV29-1 with TRBJ2-7, with 9 bases fitting TRBD1. Losses at the gene ends were 4 bases for V and 6 bases for J; bases not matched to a gene: 4. The CDR3 has 12 residues. Germline CDR1 reads SQVTM; CDR2 reads ANQGSEA.